Reported below is one TCR beta chain. The DNA is omitted, as the CDR3 cannot be located on it reliably, and the CDR3 follows TCRdb's listing. Data came from immunoSEQ multiplex PCR; TCRdb stores just in-frame clones and leaves some out. The sample holds 30,000 to 40,000 clones, less than 95% seen once. The data derive from a study of T cell changes during pregnancy in multiple sclerosis. The CDR3 contains 12 residues when both ends are counted. The germline V gene encodes CDR1 SQVTM and CDR2 ANQGSEA. This sample comprised CD4+ T cells from peripheral blood mononuclear cells, obtained in the second trimester of pregnancy. The chain recombines TRBV29-1 with TRBJ2-7; no DNA check was done on the table's D call, TRBD1. The sequence came from a female donor with multiple sclerosis, enrolled in a pregnancy study. The CDR3 loop is CSVGQGIGVEYF.